The 18 T cell receptor beta chains given below trace back to one sample, sequenced in a study of shared clonotypes between healthy human individuals (dated by TCRdb to the early 2020s). Libraries were constructed by the immunoSEQ multiplex PCR assay. TCRdb obtained this table from immuneACCESS and retained in-frame rearrangements with V and J assigned. These tables miss some clones; where compared with another copy, unresolved V genes account for less than half of the shortfall, and the remainder is unexplained. Present in this sample are about 1.5 million clones, 95% to 97% of which were seen just once. Approximately 1.1% of the sample comes from the top ten. The sequenced sample consisted of naive CD4+ T cells sorted from blood. Per the publication, the cell subset or site label means: CD45RA+ positively selected. Receptors were obtained from a man aged 30-40 years in good health.

The chain is built from TRBV7-9 and TRBJ2-7; perhaps TRBD1 as D (6 bases). The germline V and J ends were trimmed by 6 bases and 6 bases, with 18 bases remaining between them. CDR1 SEHNR and CDR2 FQNEAQ come from the germline V gene (reference sequence). The CDR3 runs to 14 residues. CDR3 DNA: TGTGCCAGCAGTCTAGGTGGGGGCCAGATCGAGCAGTACTTC. It specifies CASSLGGGQIEQYF.

Only one count was recorded for this clone. V gene TRBV10-3 combines with J gene TRBJ1-1; TRBD1 agrees at 7 bases. Germline values: CDR1 ENHRY, CDR2 SYGVKD. The CDR3 sequence is 15 residues long. Trimming took 2 bases from V and 0 from J; bases not matched to a gene: 3. The CDR3 is CAISEPGTVNTEAFF. The CDR3 DNA reads TGTGCCATCAGTGAGCCCGGGACAGTGAACACTGAAGCTTTCTTT.

This chain connects TRBV6-5 to TRBJ2-7, with a tentative D call TRBD2 (5 bases). CDR3 length: 15 residues. The V and J ends lost 0 bases and 1 base respectively, with 10 bases between them. From germline, CDR1 is MNHEY and CDR2 SVGAGI. The CDR3, as DNA: TGTGCCAGCAGTTACTCGCCTAGCCTATCCTACGAGCAGTACTTC. Translating gives CASSYSPSLSYEQYF.

The chain recombines TRBV11-2 with TRBJ1-1; D gene ambiguous. V shed 5 bases and J shed 9 bases, with 10 bases lying between them. CDR3 length: 11 amino acids. Germline V gene data show CDR1 as SGHAT and CDR2 as FQNNGV. The CDR3, as DNA: TGTGCCAGCAGCCCGGAGAGCAAAGCTTTCTTT. Encoded protein: CASSPESKAFF.

The chain has TRBV2 and TRBJ2-7, with TRBD1 matching over 10 bases. The length of the CDR3 is 15 residues. Losses at the gene ends were 6 bases for V and 5 bases for J; bases not matched to a gene: 10. Germline assignment: CDR1 SNHLY and CDR2 FYNNEI. CDR3 in DNA: TGTGCCAGCAGCCAAACCGGGACAGGGGTCAACGAGCAGTACTTC. It is translated as CASSQTGTGVNEQYF.

The chain is built from TRBV9 and TRBJ1-1; D is uncertain. Germline values: CDR1 SGDLS, CDR2 YYNGEE. This CDR3 has 16 amino acids. Between the trimmed V and J ends, which lost 0 bases and 5 bases, there was a span of 17 bases. CDR3 DNA: TGTGCCAGCAGCGTAGGTATAGCGGGGTCTAGAACTGAAGCTTTCTTT. Encoded protein: CASSVGIAGSRTEAFF.

The rearrangement uses TRBV28 and TRBJ1-2; TRBD1 might be the D (5 bases). The V gene lost 2 bases and the J gene lost 3 bases, with 13 bases spanning the gap. This CDR3 spans 15 amino acids. Germline V gene sequence: CDR1 MDHEN, CDR2 SYDVKM. The chain's CDR3 is CASSLGDRPYYGYTF. CDR3 DNA sequence: TGTGCCAGCAGTTTAGGGGACCGACCTTACTATGGCTACACCTTC.

The V call is TRBV28, the J call TRBJ2-7, with D perhaps given as TRBD1 or TRBD2 (5 bases each). CDR1 MDHEN and CDR2 SYDVKM come from the germline V gene. The ends were cut back, 3 bases at V and 3 bases at J, with 15 bases in the middle. The CDR3 length is 15 residues. The CDR3 is CASSFQSRDDYEQYF. CDR3 coding DNA: TGTGCCAGCAGTTTCCAGAGCCGGGACGACTACGAGCAGTACTTC. The full variable domain, its missing parts supplied by reference TRBV28 and TRBJ2-7, is DVKVTQSSRYLVKRTGEKVFLECVQDMDHENMFWYRQDPGLGLRLIYFSYDVKMKEKGDIPEGYSVSREKKERFSLILESASTNQTSMYLCASSFQSRDDYEQYFGPGTRLTVT.

V usage is TRBV11-2 and J usage is TRBJ2-7, with TRBD1 identical over 7 bases. The CDR3 spans 15 residues. Trimming took 4 bases from V and 9 from J; bases not matched to a gene: 15. Per the germline V gene, CDR1 is SGHAT and CDR2 is FQNNGV. CDR3 region: CASSSLQGYLFVQYF. The CDR3 DNA follows: TGTGCCAGCAGCTCGTTACAGGGGTACCTTTTCGTGCAGTACTTC.

The chain has TRBV2 and TRBJ1-2; D is possibly TRBD1 (6 bases). Deletions cut 4 bases from V and 7 bases from J, with 13 bases between. The CDR3 covers 13 residues. The germline CDR1 and CDR2 sequences are SNHLY and FYNNEI. Here the CDR3 reads CASSANTGIGYTF. CDR3 DNA: TGTGCCAGCAGTGCCAATACAGGGATTGGCTACACCTTC.

Concerning this clone itself: Other DNA sequences of this sample code for an identical CDR3. The J gene is TRBJ1-1, the V gene TRBV9; D is undetermined. With 0 bases removed from V and 2 bases from J, the gap between germline ends came to 5 bases. Germline V gives CDR1 SGDLS, CDR2 YYNGEE. The CDR3 spans 13 residues. For the CDR3, the DNA is TGTGCCAGCAGCGTAGATCTAAACACTGAAGCTTTCTTT. Translated, it gives CASSVDLNTEAFF.

The J gene is TRBJ2-1, the V gene TRBV28, with 13 nucleotides matching TRBD2. V shed 5 bases and J 7 bases; nucleotides not matched to a gene: 5. The germline CDR1 and CDR2 sequences are MDHEN and SYDVKM. The CDR3 totals 15 residues. In DNA, the CDR3 is TGTGCCAGCAGTGGACTAGCGGGAGTCGGTAATGAGCAGTTCTTC. This codes for CASSGLAGVGNEQFF.

The V gene is TRBV28, the J gene TRBJ2-5, with TRBD2 identical over 12 bases. Germline V lookup: CDR1 MDHEN, CDR2 SYDVKM. Trimming removed 6 bases from V and 1 base from J; junction bases left unmatched: 15. The CDR3 is 19 residues long. The CDR3 DNA sequence: TGTGCCAGCAGCTGGACTAGCGGGACCCCCCTCGCCTTCCAAGAGACCCAGTACTTC. It is translated as CASSWTSGTPLAFQETQYF.

The chain has TRBV30 and TRBJ1-3; D is possibly TRBD1 (6 bases). Germline V gives CDR1 GTSNPN, CDR2 SVGIG (reference sequence). The CDR3 spans 15 residues. Trimming left V 2 bases short and J 7 bases short, with 18 bases between. The DNA of the CDR3 is TGTGCCTGGAGTAAAGTAAAAGGGGGTTCCAACACCATATATTTT. Protein: CAWSKVKGGSNTIYF.

V usage is TRBV18 and J usage is TRBJ1-1, with 10 bases that match TRBD1. With 1 base clipped from V and 4 bases from J, the junction kept 9 bases outside the gene matches. The CDR3 length is 17 residues. Germline V CDR1 and CDR2: KGHSH, LQKENI. CDR3 sequence reads: CASSPQGTGVGGTEAFF. For the CDR3, the DNA is TGTGCCAGCTCACCACAAGGGACAGGGGTTGGTGGCACTGAAGCTTTCTTT. The variable domain in full, completed from reference TRBV18 and TRBJ1-1, reads NAGVMQNPRHLVRRRGQEARLRCSPMKGHSHVYWYRQLPEEGLKFMVYLQKENIIDESGMPKERFSAEFPKEGPSILRIQQVVRGDSAAYFCASSPQGTGVGGTEAFFGQGTRLTVV.

The chain carries TRBV28 and TRBJ2-1, with 9 bases fitting TRBD1. From germline, CDR1 is MDHEN and CDR2 SYDVKM. The CDR3 has 13 residues. Trimming at V came to 3 bases and at J to 12 bases, leaving 6 bases not matched to a gene. The CDR3 DNA sequence: TGTGCCAGCAGTTTGAGGGACAGGGTTCGGCAGTTCTTC. This encodes CASSLRDRVRQFF.

This clone was detected a few times. This rearrangement joins TRBV11-2 to TRBJ2-1; 7 bases agree with TRBD2. The CDR3 extends over 16 amino acids. The J segment lost 6 bases and the V segment lost 5 bases, leaving 13 bases of the junction unmatched. CDR1 is SGHAT and CDR2 is FQNNGV in the germline V gene. CDR3 residues: CASSPRIAGAGNEQFF. The CDR3 region has the DNA TGTGCCAGCAGCCCCCGGATTGCGGGAGCGGGCAATGAGCAGTTCTTC.

This clone was recorded once. The V and J genes are TRBV18 and TRBJ2-5, with 9 bases matching TRBD2. Germline V gene sequence: CDR1 KGHSH, CDR2 LQKENI. V dropped 3 bases and J dropped 0; count of bases not matched to a gene: 2. The CDR3 covers 15 residues. The CDR3 DNA is TGTGCCAGCTCACCCCCTAGCGGGAACCAAGAGACCCAGTACTTC. This codes for CASSPPSGNQETQYF.